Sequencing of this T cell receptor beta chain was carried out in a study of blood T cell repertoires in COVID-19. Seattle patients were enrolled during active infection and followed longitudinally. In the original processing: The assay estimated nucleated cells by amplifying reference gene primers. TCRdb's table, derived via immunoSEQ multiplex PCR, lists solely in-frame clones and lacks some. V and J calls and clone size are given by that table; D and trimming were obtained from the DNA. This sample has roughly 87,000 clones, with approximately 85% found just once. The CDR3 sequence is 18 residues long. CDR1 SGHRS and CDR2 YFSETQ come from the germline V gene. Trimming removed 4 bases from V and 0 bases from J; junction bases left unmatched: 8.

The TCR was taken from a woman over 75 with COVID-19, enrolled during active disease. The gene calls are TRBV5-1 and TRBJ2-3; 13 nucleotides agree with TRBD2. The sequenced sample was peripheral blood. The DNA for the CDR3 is TGCGCCAGCAGCCCCACTAGCGGGGGGGTCACTAGCACAGATACGCAGTATTTT. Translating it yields CASSPTSGGVTSTDTQYF.